This TCR beta chain was retrieved from a study of regulatory T cells in long-lasting Graves disease. The ends were cut back, 2 bases at V and 4 bases at J, with 9 bases in the middle. The CDR3 runs 15 residues. Time point noted: persistent/refractory GD, antithyroid drugs over 5 years with positive TRAb. The TCR library used RNA extracted from PBMCs. A few counts support this clonotype. HTBI primers from iRepertoire and Arm-PCR of CDR3 regions yielded the TCR beta libraries. TCRdb analysed the multiplex PCR reads with MiXCR anew, one entry per CDR3 protein. Among fewer than 450,000 distinct CDR3 sequences listed, less than 25% were seen once.

The sequence derives from a female donor with Graves disease. The input for sequencing was peripheral blood mononuclear cells (PBMCs), taken when the disease was refractory, from a patient treated with antithyroid drugs. V is TRBV12-3 or TRBV12-4 and J is TRBJ2-6; possibly TRBD1 or TRBD2 for D (5 bases each). The CDR3: CASSLLGRGANVLTF. CDR3 in DNA: TGTGCCAGCAGTTTATTGGGACGGGGGGCCAACGTCCTGACTTTC.